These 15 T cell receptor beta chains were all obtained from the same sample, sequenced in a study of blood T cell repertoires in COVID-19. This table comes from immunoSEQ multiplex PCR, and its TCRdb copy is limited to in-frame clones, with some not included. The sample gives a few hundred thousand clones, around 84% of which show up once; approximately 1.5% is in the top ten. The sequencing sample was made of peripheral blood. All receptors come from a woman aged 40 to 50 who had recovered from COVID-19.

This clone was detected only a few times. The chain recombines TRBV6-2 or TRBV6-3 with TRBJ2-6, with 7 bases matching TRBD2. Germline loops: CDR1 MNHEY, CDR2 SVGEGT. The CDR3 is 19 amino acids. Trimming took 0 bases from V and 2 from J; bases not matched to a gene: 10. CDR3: CASSYSPRGGETGANVLTF. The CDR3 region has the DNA TGTGCCAGCAGTTACTCCCCCCGGGGAGGGGAGACTGGGGCCAACGTCCTGACTTTC.

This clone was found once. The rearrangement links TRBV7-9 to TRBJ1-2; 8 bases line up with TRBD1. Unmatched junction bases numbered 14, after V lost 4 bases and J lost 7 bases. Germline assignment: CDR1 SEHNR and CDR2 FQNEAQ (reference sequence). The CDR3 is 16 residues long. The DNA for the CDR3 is TGTGCCAGCAGCTCAGCCGTCCTTTCCAGGGGGCCTGGCTACACCTTC. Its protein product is CASSSAVLSRGPGYTF. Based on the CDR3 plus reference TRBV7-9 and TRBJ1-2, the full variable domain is DTGVSQNPRHKITKRGQNVTFRCDPISEHNRLYWYRQTLGQGPEFLTYFQNEAQLEKSRLLSDRFSAERPKGSFSTLEIQRTEQGDSAMYLCASSSAVLSRGPGYTFGSGTRLTVV.

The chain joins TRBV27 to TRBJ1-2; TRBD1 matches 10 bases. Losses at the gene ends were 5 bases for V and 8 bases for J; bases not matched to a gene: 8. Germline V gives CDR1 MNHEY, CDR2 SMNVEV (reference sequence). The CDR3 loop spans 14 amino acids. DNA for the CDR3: TGTGCCAGCAGTCCGACCGGGACAGGGGTAGGCTACACCTTC. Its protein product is CASSPTGTGVGYTF.

Here the CDR3 reads CASSNGLAGKDEQFF. In DNA, the CDR3 is TGTGCCAGTAGTAATGGACTAGCGGGGAAGGATGAGCAGTTCTTC. The chain joins TRBV19 to TRBJ2-1, with 12 bases identical to TRBD2. Germline V gene lookup returns CDR1 LNHDA and CDR2 SQIVND (reference sequence). There are 15 residues in the CDR3. J lost 8 bases, V lost 4 bases, and 6 bases had no gene match.

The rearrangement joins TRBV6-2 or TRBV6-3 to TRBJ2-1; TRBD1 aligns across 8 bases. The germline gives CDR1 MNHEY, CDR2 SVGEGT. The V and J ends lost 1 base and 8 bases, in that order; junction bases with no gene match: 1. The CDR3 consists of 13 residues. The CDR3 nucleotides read TGTGCCAGCAGTTACTACAGGGGGGATGAGCAGTTCTTC. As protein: CASSYYRGDEQFF.

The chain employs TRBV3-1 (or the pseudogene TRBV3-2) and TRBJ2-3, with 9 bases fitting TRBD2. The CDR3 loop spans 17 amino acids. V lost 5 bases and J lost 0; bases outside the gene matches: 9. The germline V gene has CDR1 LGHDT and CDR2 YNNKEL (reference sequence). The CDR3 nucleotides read TGTGCCAGCAGCTATAGCGGGGGAAGCTCTAGCACAGATACGCAGTATTTT. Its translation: CASSYSGGSSSTDTQYF.

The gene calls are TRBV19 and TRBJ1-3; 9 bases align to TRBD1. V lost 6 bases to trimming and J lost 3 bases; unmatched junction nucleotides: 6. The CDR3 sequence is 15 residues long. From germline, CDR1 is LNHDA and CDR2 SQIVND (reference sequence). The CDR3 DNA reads TGTGCCAGTAGCACAACAGGGGGCGGTGGAAACACCATATATTTT. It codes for CASSTTGGGGNTIYF.

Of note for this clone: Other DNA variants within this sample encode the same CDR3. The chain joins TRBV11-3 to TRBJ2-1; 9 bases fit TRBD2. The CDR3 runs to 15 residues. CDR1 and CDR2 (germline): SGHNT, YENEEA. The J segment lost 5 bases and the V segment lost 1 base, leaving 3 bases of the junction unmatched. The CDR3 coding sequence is TGTGCCAGCAGCTTAGGCGGGGGGGCCCACAATGAGCAGTTCTTC. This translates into CASSLGGGAHNEQFF.

CDR3 region: CASSLVWTGGAGREKLFF. The CDR3, as DNA: TGTGCCAGCAGCTTAGTCTGGACAGGGGGCGCCGGTCGGGAAAAACTGTTTTTT. This chain uses TRBV7-2 with TRBJ1-4; TRBD1 matches at 11 bases. CDR3 size: 18 residues. Germline-derived CDR1 and CDR2 are SGHTA and FQGNSA. V was pared by 1 base and J by 8 bases, with 12 bases of the junction left unmatched.

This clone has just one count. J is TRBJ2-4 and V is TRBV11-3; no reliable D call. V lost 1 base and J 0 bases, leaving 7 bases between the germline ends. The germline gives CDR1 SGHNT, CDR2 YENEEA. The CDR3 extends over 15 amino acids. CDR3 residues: CASSLGSLAKNIQYF. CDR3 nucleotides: TGTGCCAGCAGCTTAGGCAGTCTAGCCAAAAACATTCAGTACTTC.

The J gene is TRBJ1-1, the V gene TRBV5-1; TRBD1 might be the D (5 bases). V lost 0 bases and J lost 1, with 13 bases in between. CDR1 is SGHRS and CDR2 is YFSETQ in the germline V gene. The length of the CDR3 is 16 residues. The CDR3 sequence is CASSLGSTASNTEAFF. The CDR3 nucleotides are TGCGCCAGCAGCTTGGGGTCGACAGCGTCGAACACTGAAGCTTTCTTT.

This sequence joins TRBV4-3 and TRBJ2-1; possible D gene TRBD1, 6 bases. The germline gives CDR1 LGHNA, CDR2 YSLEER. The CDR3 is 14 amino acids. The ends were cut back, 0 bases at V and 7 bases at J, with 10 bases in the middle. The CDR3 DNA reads TGCGCCAGCAGCCAAGACTATGGACAGAATGAGCAGTTCTTC. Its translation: CASSQDYGQNEQFF.

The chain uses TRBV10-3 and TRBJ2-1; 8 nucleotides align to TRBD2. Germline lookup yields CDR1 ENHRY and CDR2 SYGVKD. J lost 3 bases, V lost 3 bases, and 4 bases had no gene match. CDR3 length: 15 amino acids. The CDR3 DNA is TGTGCCATCAGTGATAGCGGGGTGAACTACAATGAGCAGTTCTTC. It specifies CAISDSGVNYNEQFF.

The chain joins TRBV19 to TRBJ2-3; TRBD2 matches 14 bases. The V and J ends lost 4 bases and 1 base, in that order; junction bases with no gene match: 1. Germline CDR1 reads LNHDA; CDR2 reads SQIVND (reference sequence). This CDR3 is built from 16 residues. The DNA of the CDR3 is TGTGCCAGTAGTAGGGGACTAGCGGGGGGCACAGATACGCAGTATTTT. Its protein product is CASSRGLAGGTDTQYF.

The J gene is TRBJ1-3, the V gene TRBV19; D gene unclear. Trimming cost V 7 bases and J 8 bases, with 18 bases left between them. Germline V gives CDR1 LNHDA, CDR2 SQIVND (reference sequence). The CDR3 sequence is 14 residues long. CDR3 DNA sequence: TGTGCCAGTAAATTGCCGGAGGCGGGTGACACCATATATTTT. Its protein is CASKLPEAGDTIYF.